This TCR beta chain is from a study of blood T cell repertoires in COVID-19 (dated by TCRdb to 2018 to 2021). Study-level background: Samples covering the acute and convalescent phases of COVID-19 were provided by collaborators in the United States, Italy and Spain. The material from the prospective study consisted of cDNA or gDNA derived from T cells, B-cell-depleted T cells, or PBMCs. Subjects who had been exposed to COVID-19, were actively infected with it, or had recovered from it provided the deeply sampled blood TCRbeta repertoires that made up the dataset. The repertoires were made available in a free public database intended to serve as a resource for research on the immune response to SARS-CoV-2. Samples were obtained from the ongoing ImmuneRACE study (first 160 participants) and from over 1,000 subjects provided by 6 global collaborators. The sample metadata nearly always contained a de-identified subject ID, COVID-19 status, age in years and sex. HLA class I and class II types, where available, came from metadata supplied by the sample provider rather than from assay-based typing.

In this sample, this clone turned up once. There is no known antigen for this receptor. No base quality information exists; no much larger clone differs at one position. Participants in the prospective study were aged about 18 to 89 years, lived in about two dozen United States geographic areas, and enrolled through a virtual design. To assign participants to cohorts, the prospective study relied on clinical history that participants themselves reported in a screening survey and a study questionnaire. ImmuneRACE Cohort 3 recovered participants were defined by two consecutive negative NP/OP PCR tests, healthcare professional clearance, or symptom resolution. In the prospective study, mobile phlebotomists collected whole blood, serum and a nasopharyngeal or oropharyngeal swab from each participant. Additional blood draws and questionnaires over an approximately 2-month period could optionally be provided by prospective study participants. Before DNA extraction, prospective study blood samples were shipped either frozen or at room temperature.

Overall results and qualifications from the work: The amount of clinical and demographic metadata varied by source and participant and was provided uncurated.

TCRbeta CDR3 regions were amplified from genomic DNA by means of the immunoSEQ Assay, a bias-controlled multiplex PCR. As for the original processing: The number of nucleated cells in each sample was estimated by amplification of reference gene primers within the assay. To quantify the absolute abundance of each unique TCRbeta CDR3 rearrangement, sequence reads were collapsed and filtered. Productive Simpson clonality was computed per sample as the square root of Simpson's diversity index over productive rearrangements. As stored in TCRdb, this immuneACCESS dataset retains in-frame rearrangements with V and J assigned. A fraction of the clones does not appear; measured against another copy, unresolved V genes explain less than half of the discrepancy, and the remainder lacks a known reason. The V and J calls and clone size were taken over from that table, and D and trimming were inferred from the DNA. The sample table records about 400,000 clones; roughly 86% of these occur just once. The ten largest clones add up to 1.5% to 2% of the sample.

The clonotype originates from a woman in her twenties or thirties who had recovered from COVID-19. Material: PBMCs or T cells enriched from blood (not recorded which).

The DNA sequence is TGTGCCTGGACCACAGGGACTAGCGGGCAAGAGACCCAGTACTTC. Translated, this gives CAWTTGTSGQETQYF. The rearranged segments are TRBV30 and TRBJ2-5; 12 of the junction bases match TRBD2. In the germline V gene (reference sequence), CDR1 corresponds to GTSNPN and CDR2 to SVGIG. Trimmed from V: 4 bases; trimmed from J: 2 bases; junction bases lacking a gene match: 5. The CDR3 starts with the cysteine, ends with the phenylalanine, and has 15 residues. Left in the record is the CDR3 DNA by itself, 45 bases read in frame from the first base.